Detailed here is one TCR beta chain. Its antigen is still unknown. PCR employed 60 Vbeta and 13 Jbeta primers. TCRdb keeps only in-frame clones here, not all; method: immunoSEQ multiplex PCR. This sample has some 120,000 clones, with approximately 80% found just once. The CDR3 is 14 residues long. The germline CDR1 and CDR2 sequences are MNHEY and SMNVEV (reference sequence). Trimming shortened V by 3 bases and J by 4 bases, and 10 bases separated the two germline ends. This sample stems from a study of cytomegalovirus exposure and HLA in healthy donors. Study-level points and caveats: Segments of the TCR beta V type were, in most cases, productive about 87% or about 30% of the time in an earlier analysis. Immune exposure information comprised only CMV serostatus.

Sample: PBMCs. The sequence derives from a man aged 25-45 years in good health and CMV-seropositive. The chain uses TRBV27 and TRBJ1-5; D uncertain. CDR3 sequence reads: CASSFSDGNQPQHF. As DNA, the CDR3 is TGTGCCAGCAGTTTTTCCGACGGGAATCAGCCCCAGCATTTT.